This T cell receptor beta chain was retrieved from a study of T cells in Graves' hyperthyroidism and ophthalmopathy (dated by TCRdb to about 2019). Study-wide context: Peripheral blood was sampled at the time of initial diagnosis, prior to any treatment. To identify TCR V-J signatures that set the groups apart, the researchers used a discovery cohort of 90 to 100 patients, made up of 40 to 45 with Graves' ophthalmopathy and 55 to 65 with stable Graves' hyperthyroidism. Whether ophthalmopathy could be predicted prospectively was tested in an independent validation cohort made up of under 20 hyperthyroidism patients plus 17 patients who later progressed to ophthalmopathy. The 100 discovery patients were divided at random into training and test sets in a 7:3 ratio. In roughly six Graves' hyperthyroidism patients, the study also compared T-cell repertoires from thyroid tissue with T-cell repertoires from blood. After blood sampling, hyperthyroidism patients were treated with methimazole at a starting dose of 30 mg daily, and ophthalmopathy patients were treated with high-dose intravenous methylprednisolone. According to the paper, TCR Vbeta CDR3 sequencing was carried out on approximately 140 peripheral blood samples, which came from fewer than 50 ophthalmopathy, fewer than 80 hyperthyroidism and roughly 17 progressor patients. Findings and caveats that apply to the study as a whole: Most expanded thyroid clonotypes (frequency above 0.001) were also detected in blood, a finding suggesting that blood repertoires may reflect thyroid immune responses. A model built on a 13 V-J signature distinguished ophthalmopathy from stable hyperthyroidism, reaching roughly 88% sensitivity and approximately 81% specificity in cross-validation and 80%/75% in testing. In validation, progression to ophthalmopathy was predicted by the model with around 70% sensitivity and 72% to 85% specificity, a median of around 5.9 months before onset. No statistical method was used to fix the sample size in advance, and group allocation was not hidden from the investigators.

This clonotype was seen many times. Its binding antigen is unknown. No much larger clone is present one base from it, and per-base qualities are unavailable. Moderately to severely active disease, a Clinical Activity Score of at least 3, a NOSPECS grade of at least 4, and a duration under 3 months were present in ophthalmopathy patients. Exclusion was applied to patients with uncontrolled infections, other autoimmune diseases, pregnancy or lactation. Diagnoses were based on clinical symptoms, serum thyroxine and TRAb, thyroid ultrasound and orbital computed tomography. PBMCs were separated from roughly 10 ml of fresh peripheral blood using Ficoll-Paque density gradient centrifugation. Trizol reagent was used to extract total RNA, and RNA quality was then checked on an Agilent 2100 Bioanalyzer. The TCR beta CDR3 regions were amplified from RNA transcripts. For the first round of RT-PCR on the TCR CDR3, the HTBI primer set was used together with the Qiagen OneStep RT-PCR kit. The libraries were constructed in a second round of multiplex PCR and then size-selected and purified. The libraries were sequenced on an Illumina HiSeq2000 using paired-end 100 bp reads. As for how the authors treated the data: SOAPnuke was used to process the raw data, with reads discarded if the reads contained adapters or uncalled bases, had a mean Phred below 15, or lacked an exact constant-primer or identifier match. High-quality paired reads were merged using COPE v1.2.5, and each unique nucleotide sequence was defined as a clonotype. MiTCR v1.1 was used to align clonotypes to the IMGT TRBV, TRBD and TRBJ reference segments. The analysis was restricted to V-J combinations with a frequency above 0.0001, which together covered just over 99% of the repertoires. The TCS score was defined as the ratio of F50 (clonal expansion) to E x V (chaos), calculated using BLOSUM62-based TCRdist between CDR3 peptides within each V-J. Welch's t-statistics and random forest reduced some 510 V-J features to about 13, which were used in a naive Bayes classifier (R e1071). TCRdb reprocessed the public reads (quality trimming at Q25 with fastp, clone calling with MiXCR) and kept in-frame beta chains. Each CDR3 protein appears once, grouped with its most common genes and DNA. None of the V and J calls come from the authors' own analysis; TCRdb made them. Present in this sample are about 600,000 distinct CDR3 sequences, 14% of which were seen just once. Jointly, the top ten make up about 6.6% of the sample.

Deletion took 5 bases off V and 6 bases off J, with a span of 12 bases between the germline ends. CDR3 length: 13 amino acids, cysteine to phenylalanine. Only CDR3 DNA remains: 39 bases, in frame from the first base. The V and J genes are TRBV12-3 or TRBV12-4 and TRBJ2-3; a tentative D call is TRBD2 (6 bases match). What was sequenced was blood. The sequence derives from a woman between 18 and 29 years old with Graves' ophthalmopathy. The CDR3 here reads CASSVSGADTQYF. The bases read TGTGCCAGCAGTGTTAGCGGAGCGGATACGCAGTATTTT.